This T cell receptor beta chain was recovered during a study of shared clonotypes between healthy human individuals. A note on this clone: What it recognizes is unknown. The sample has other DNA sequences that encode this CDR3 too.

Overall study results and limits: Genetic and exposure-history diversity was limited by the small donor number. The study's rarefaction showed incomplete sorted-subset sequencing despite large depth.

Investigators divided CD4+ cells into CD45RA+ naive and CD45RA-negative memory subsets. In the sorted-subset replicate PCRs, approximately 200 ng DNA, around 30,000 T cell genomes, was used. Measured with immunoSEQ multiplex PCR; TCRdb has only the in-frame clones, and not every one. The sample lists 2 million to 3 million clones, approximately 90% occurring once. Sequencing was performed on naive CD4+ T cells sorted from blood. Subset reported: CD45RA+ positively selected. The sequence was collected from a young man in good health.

CDR3 DNA sequence: TGTGCCTGGAGTGGGGGAAAAAACATTCAGTACTTC. This encodes CAWSGGKNIQYF. The rearrangement links TRBV30 to TRBJ2-4; D unresolved. With 1 base removed from V and 4 bases from J, the gap between germline ends came to 5 bases. Germline V gives CDR1 GTSNPN, CDR2 SVGIG (reference sequence). CDR3 length equals 12 residues.